This TCR beta chain was identified during a study of read filtering for tumor transcriptome and immune sequencing. As for the study in general: TCR-mapped reads were about 3.5 to 10.27 million with IR-seq versus about 75 to 1,400 with RNA-seq. Notes on the study in general: IR-seq captured clonotypes deeper and more reliably than RNA-seq.

This library used roughly 430 ng RNA and molecular barcoded adaptors spanning alpha/delta and beta/gamma chains. TCRdb reanalysed the reads using MiXCR and keeps one entry per CDR3 protein. In the table there are 100,000 to 150,000 distinct CDR3 sequences, 13% of which are singletons. The CDR3 has 13 residues. V gave up 1 base and J gave up 5 bases, with 9 bases separating them. Germline CDR1 is SQVTM and CDR2 is ANQGSEA. This clonotype came up a few times. Its matching antigen is unknown. The J gene is TRBJ1-3, the V gene TRBV29-1; D gene ambiguous. Sequencing was carried out using a population of CD138-negative cells sorted from bone marrow. The clonotype comes from a donor at least 40 years old with multiple myeloma. This chain's CDR3 is CSVEAGSRNTIYF. DNA of the CDR3: TGCAGCGTTGAAGCCGGAAGCAGAAACACCATATATTTT.